A single sample is the source of the 9 T cell receptor beta chains below, sequenced in a study of response to subunit inactivated influenza vaccine. TCRdb reprocessed the RT-PCR reads with MiXCR, giving one entry per CDR3 protein. The sample gives around 570,000 distinct CDR3 sequences, 6% to 9% of which show up once; under 15% is in the top ten. Sequences were derived from PBMCs from blood, sampled less than 30 months after vaccination. The source is a man aged 50 to 69 who received an inactivated influenza vaccine.

A note on this clonotype: With a much larger clone just one base away, this may be a read error. The V call is TRBV5-1, the J call TRBJ2-3, with 8 bases identical to TRBD2. This CDR3 region has 16 residues. The germline gives CDR1 SGHRS, CDR2 YFSETQ. Trimming removed 4 bases from V and 4 bases from J; junction bases left unmatched: 11. Here the CDR3 DNA reads TGCGCCAGCAGCGCCGGGACTAGGGGTCGAGCAGATACGCAGTATTTT. This sequence encodes CASSAGTRGRADTQYF.

This sequence joins TRBV10-3 and TRBJ2-7; perhaps TRBD1 as D (6 bases). Trimming stripped 11 bases from V and 2 bases from J, with 13 bases between. This CDR3 region has 12 residues. Germline-derived CDR1 and CDR2 are ENHRY and SYGVKD. CDR3 sequence: CASQGDTYEQYF. CDR3 coding DNA: TGTGCCTCTCAAGGGGACACCTACGAGCAGTACTTC.

V gene TRBV5-1 combines with J gene TRBJ2-2, with 8 bases identical to TRBD2. CDR1 is SGHRS and CDR2 is YFSETQ in the germline V gene. V was clipped by 5 bases and J by 6 bases; unmatched bases: 3. CDR3 length: 13 amino acids. The CDR3 sequence: CASRPGGAGELFF. In DNA form, the CDR3 reads TGCGCCAGCAGGCCCGGGGGGGCCGGGGAGCTGTTTTTT.

This clonotype was seen a few times. The rearrangement links TRBV28 to TRBJ1-1; D is unclear. The germline V and J ends were trimmed by 7 bases and 6 bases, with 9 bases remaining between them. This CDR3 is 11 amino acids long. Germline V CDR1 and CDR2: MDHEN, SYDVKM. The chain's CDR3 is CASNRGSEAFF. In DNA form, the CDR3 reads TGTGCCAGCAACCGAGGGTCTGAAGCTTTCTTT.

In this sample, this clonotype turned up many times. The genes are TRBV7-2 and TRBJ2-5, with a possible D match to TRBD1 (5 bases). The V gene lost 3 bases and the J gene lost 0 bases, with 8 bases spanning the gap. Per the germline V gene, CDR1 is SGHTA and CDR2 is FQGNSA. CDR3 length equals 14 residues. This chain's CDR3 is CASSLGPYQETQYF. DNA of the CDR3: TGTGCCAGCAGCTTGGGGCCGTACCAAGAGACCCAGTACTTC.

This clonotype was detected only a few times. The chain employs TRBV7-2 and TRBJ2-5; 11 nucleotides match TRBD2. V gave up 0 bases and J gave up 4 bases; unmatched junction bases: 4. The germline CDR1 and CDR2 sequences are SGHTA and FQGNSA. The CDR3 covers 16 residues. In DNA form, the CDR3 reads TGTGCCAGCAGCTTAGCTAGCGGGAGGGGCCGAGAGACCCAGTACTTC. Translation gives CASSLASGRGRETQYF.

This clonotype was observed a few times. CDR3 DNA sequence: TGTGCCAGCAGAAGGACAGGCCTGGGCAATGAGCAGTTCTTC. Translation gives CASRRTGLGNEQFF. The chain joins TRBV6-1 to TRBJ2-1; 7 positions agree with TRBD1. In germline, CDR1 is MNHNS, CDR2 SASEGT. V was pared by 6 bases and J by 6 bases, with 8 bases of the junction left unmatched. The CDR3 is 14 residues long.

There are a few counts of this clonotype. The rearrangement links TRBV7-8 to TRBJ2-7; possible D gene TRBD1, 6 bases. The CDR3 is 15 residues long. Germline V gives CDR1 SGHVS, CDR2 FQNEAQ. Trimming took 3 bases from V and 1 from J, leaving 13 bases between them. The CDR3 here is CASSFGGHRSYEQYF. In nucleotides, the CDR3 is TGTGCCAGCAGCTTTGGGGGACACCGGTCCTACGAGCAGTACTTC.

The rearrangement links TRBV7-2 to TRBJ2-2, with 7 bases fitting TRBD1. Germline assignment: CDR1 SGHTA and CDR2 FQGNSA. The CDR3 runs 13 residues. The V and J ends lost 5 bases and 11 bases, in that order; junction bases with no gene match: 8. DNA of the CDR3: TGTGCCAGCAGCCAACCGGGACAGTACGAGCTGTTTTTT. Protein product: CASSQPGQYELFF.